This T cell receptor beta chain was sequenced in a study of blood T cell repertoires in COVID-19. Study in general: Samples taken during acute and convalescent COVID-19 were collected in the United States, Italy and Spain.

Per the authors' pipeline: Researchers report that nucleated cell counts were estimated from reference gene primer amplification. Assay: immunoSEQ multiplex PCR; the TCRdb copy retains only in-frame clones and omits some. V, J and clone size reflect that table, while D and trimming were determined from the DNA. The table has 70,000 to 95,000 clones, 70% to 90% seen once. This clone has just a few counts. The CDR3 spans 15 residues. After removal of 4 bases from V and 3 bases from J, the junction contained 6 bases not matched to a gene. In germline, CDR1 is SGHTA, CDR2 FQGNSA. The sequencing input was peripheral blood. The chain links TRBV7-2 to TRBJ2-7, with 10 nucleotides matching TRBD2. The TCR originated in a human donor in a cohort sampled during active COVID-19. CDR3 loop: CASSSQRGGIYEQYF. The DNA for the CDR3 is TGTGCCAGCAGCTCTCAGCGGGGGGGCATCTACGAGCAGTACTTC. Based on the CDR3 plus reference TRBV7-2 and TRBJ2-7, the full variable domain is GAGVSQSPSNKVTEKGKDVELRCDPISGHTALYWYRQSLGQGLEFLIYFQGNSAPDKSGLPSDRFSAERTGGSVSTLTIQRTQQEDSAVYLCASSSQRGGIYEQYFGPGTRLTVT.